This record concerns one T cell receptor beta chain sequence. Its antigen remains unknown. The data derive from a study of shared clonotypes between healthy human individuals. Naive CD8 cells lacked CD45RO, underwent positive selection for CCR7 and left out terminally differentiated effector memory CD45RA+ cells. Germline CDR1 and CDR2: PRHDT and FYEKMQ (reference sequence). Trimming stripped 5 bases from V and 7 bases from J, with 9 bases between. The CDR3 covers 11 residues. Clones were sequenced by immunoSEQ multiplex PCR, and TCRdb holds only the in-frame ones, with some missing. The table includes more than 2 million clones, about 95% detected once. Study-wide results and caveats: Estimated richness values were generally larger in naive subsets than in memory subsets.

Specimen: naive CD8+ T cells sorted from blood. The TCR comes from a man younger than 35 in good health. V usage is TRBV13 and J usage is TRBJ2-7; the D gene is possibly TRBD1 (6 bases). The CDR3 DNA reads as TGTGCCAGCAGCCGAGACAGGGAGCAGTACTTC. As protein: CASSRDREQYF.